This T cell receptor beta chain was sequenced for a study of long-term antiretroviral therapy in people with HIV (dated by TCRdb to between 2021 and 2022). Regarding the complete study: The earliest samples were collected about a decade before the 2015 WHO recommendation for immediate ART, when ART was typically delayed until CD4 counts fell. A retrospective serial study tested whether changes in peripheral blood TRB repertoire composition and diversity were associated with ART initiation and durable HIV suppression. The cohort contributed over 150 cryopreserved PBMC samples from around 33 adults with confirmed HIV infection, collected serially over a mean of approximately six years (range 1-12). About 35% of the 30 participants with HIV were female. No cross-contamination during QIAcube processing turned up in test extractions that ran a monoclonal T-cell line alongside 33 polyclonal samples.

CDR3 length: 20 amino acids, cysteine to phenylalanine. CDR3 DNA is the only sequence kept; it has 60 bases, read in frame from the first base. V loses 4 bases at its end and J loses 0 bases; junction bases beyond the gene matches: 17. From a lookup of the germline V gene, CDR1 and CDR2 are SGHRS and YFSETQ. Notes on this clone: The specificity of this receptor is unknown. The sample holds no much larger clone one base away, and base qualities are not on file.

Inclusion was restricted to participants for whom at least one PBMC sample before ART initiation and at least two post-ART samples were available. Treatment was received in the United States of America by all participants with HIV. Cryopreserved samples of roughly 0.85-11 million PBMC were thawed and washed before DNA extraction. At the time of the earliest PBMC sample, participants with HIV were aged between 23 and 54 years. Each participant contributed PBMC samples from 1-4 timepoints before ART initiation and 2-8 timepoints after ART initiation, with a median of 7 samples. For every participant, serial HIV viral load, CD4+ T-cell count, ART history and demographic data were obtained. A Qiagen kit on a QIAcube was used to extract genomic DNA from unsorted PBMC, with samples processed in batches of 12. The immunoSEQ hsTCRB v3.0 assay was used at survey level resolution for TRB variable region sequencing. The targeted TRB sequencing depth was roughly 40,000-50,000 T-cell genomes per sample. Pooled TRB libraries were sequenced on an Illumina MiSeq with a v3 150-cycle kit. The authors' analysis ran thus. Repertoire analysis was run in R within a reproducible Nextflow workflow that covered QC, data transformation and analysis. Custom analyses were implemented in LymphoSeq2, an R package for AIRR-Seq data exploration. A handful of samples yielding fewer than 5000 total TRB sequences were excluded, leaving more than 150 analyzed HIV repertoires. Among the approximately 200 retained HIV repertoires, fewer than 65 were collected before ART initiation and around 130 after ART initiation. Repertoires were downsampled to 5000 TRB nucleotide sequences, with summary statistics averaged over 100 downsampling iterations. The analysis kept only TRB sequences whose CDR3 regions were at least seven amino acids long. Diversity was measured with a Shannon entropy-derived clonality score and the Gini coefficient. In the repertoire networks, any two of the top 5000 CDR3 amino acid sequences were connected whenever the two sequences differed by an edit distance of one. Antigen specificity groups and MHC restriction were predicted for TRB CDR3 amino acid sequences with GLIPH2. To flag known CMV, EBV, HIV or tissue antigen associations, CDR3 amino acid sequences were matched against VDJdb and McPAS-TCR. Pre-ART, post-ART and control groups were compared with Wilcoxon signed-rank tests and Holm-Bonferroni correction. The immuneACCESS repertoire file appears here via TCRdb, limited to in-frame rearrangements. These files lack a portion of the clones; in checked studies, under half of the deficit traces to unresolved V genes, and the cause of the others is not known. The D gene and trimming were derived from the DNA, and the V and J assignments and clone size from that table. The sample contains about 40,000 clones, roughly four fifths of them found a single time. The ten largest make up 6.2% of the sample.

The study at large found these results: The samples span the years 2004 to 2017, and the ART regimens used at that time may not be as effective as current regimens. Inferences about post-ART repertoire changes are limited because no data were available on ART adherence, viral resistance or therapy changes. ART initiation was associated with a significant increase in TRB diversity, but diversity stayed significantly below transplant donor controls even after long-term ART. Limited PBMC availability meant only the TCR beta chain was sequenced, without alpha chain pairing. At every time point, the repertoire was dominated by expanded TRB clones first identified before ART initiation, although this dominance fluctuated and, in many PLHIV, declined after ART. CDR3 length ranges in HIV repertoires were narrower than in controls, and network structure suggested an antigen-experienced repertoire with only a slight naive shift after ART. Because pre-ART samples had limited cell numbers, unsorted PBMC were profiled rather than sorted CD4+ and CD8+ T cells.

The specimen comprised unsorted PBMCs, sampled 1 year after starting antiretroviral therapy. The TCR comes from a man aged 18 to 29 with HIV. The chain is made from TRBV5-1 and TRBJ2-7, with 12 central nucleotides matching TRBD2. The DNA sequence is TGCGCCAGCAGCCCCCAGGGTACTAGCGGGGGGCTGGTTAGCTCCTACGAGCAGTACTTC. It specifies CASSPQGTSGGLVSSYEQYF.